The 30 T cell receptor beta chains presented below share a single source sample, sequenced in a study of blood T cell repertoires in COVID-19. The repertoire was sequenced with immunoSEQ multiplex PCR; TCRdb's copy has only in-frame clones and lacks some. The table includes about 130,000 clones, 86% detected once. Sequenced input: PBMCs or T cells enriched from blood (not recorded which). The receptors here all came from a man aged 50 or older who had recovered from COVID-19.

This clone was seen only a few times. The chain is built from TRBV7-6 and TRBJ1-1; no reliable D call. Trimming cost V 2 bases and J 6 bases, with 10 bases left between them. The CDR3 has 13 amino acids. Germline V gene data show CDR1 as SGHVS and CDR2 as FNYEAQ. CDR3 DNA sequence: TGTGCCAGCAGCTTAAGGAATGAGGCTGAAGCTTTCTTT. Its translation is CASSLRNEAEAFF. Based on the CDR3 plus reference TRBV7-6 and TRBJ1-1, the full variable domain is GAGVSQSPRYKVTKRGQDVALRCDPISGHVSLYWYRQALGQGPEFLTYFNYEAQQDKSGLPNDRFSAERPEGSISTLTIQRTEQRDSAMYRCASSLRNEAEAFFGQGTRLTVV.

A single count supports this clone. In DNA form, the CDR3 reads TGTGCCAGCAGCTTAGGATCTGGGCGGGAGTCGTATGGCTACACCTTC. Translation gives CASSLGSGRESYGYTF. The rearrangement uses TRBV7-9 and TRBJ1-2; D is undetermined. Germline V lookup: CDR1 SEHNR, CDR2 FQNEAQ (reference sequence). This CDR3 comprises 16 residues. V lost 1 base and J 5 bases, leaving 17 bases between the germline ends.

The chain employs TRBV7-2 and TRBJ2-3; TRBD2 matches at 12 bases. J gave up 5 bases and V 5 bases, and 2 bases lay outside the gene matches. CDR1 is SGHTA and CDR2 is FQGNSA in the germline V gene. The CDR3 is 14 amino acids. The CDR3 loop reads CASSMGLAGDTQYF. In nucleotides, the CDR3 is TGTGCCAGCAGCATGGGACTAGCGGGAGATACGCAGTATTTT.

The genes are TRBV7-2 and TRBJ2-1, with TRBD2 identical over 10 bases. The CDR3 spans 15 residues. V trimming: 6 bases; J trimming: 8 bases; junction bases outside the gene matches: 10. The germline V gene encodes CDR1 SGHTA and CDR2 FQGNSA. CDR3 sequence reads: CASSQASGGWYEQFF. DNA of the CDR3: TGTGCCAGCAGTCAAGCTAGCGGGGGCTGGTATGAGCAGTTCTTC.

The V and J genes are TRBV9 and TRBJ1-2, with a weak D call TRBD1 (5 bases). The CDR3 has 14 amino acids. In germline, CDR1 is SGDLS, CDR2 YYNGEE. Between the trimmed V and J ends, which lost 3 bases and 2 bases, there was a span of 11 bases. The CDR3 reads CASSETTANYGYTF. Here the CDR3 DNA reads TGTGCCAGCAGCGAGACGACAGCAAACTATGGCTACACCTTC.

The chain's CDR3 is CASSPPRAGGDTQYF. The DNA of the CDR3 is TGTGCCAGCAGCCCCCCCCGGGCGGGGGGAGATACGCAGTATTTT. This chain uses TRBV7-8 with TRBJ2-3; 8 nucleotides line up with TRBD2. CDR1 and CDR2 (germline): SGHVS, FQNEAQ. The V gene end was trimmed by 5 bases and the J gene end by 5 bases; junction bases not matched to a gene: 9. CDR3 length: 15 amino acids.

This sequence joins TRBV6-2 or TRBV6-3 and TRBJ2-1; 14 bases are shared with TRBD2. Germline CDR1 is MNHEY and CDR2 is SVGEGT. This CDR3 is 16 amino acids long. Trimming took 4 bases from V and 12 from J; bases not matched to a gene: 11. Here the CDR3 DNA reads TGTGCCAGCAGTTCCCCGGGACTAGCGGGAGCTTGGGGGCAGTTCTTC. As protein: CASSSPGLAGAWGQFF.

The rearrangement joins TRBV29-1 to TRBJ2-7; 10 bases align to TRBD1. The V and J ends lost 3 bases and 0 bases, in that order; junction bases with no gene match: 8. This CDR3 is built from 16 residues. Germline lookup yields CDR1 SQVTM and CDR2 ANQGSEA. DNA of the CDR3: TGCAGCGTTGAGGGCCCCCGGGACAGGGGCTCCTACGAGCAGTACGTC. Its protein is CSVEGPRDRGSYEQYV.

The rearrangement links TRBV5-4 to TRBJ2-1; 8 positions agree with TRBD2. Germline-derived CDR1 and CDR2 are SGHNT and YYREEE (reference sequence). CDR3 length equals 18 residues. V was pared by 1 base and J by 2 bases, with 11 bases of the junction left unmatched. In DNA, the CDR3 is TGTGCCAGCAGCTTGCCCGGGAGGGCCTCCCTTACCTACAATGAGCAGTTCTTC. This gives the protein CASSLPGRASLTYNEQFF.

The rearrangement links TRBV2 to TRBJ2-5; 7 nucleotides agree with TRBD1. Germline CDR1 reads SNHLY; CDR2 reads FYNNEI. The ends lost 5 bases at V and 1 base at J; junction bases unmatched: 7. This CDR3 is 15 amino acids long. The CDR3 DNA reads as TGTGCCAGCAGTTACTCCGGGACAGCCCAAGAGACCCAGTACTTC. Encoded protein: CASSYSGTAQETQYF. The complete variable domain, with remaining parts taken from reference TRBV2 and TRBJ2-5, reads EPEVTQTPSHQVTQMGQEVILRCVPISNHLYFYWYRQILGQKVEFLVSFYNNEISEKSEIFDDQFSVERPDGSNFTLKIRSTKLEDSAMYFCASSYSGTAQETQYFGPGTRLLVL.

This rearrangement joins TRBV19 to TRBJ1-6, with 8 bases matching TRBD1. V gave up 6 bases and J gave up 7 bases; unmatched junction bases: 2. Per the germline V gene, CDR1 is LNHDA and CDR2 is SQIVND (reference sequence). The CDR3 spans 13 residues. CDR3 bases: TGTGCCAGTAGACAGGGGGGCAATTCACCCCTCCACTTT. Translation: CASRQGGNSPLHF.

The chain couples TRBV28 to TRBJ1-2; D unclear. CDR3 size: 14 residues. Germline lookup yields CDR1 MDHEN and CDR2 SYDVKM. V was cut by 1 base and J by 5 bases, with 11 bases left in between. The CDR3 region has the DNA TGTGCCAGCAGTTTATCTGACAATCGATATGGCTACACCTTC. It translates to CASSLSDNRYGYTF.

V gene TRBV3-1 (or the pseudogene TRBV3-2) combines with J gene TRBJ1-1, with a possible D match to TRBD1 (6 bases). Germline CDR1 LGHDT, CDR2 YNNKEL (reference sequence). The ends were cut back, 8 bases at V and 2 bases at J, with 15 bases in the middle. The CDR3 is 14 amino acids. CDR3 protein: CASALGRGNTEAFF. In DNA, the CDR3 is TGTGCCAGCGCCCTAGGCAGGGGAAACACTGAAGCTTTCTTT.

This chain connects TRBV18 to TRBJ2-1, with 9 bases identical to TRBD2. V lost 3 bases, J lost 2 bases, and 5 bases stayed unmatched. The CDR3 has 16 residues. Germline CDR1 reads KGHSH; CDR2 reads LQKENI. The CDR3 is CASSPNLAGTYNEQFF. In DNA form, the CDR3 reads TGTGCCAGCTCACCCAACCTAGCGGGGACCTACAATGAGCAGTTCTTC.

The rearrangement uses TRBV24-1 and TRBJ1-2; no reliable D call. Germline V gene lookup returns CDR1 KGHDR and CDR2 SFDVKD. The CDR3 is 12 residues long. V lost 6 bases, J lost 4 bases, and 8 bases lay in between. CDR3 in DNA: TGTGCCACCAGTCTCGAGGGCTATGGCTACACCTTC. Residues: CATSLEGYGYTF.

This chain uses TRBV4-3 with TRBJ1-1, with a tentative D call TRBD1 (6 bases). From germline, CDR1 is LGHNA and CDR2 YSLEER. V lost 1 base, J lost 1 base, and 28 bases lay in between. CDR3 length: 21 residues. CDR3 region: CASSQGLEHPPRQERNTEAFF. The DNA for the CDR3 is TGCGCCAGCAGCCAAGGCTTAGAGCACCCCCCTCGACAGGAGCGGAACACTGAAGCTTTCTTT.

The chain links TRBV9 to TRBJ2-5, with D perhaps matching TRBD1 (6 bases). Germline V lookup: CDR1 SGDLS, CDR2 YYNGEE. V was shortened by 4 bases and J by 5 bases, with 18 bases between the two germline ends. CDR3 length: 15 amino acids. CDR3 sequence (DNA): TGTGCCAGCAGCCCCTACTCCGGGACAATTGAGACCCAGTACTTC. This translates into CASSPYSGTIETQYF. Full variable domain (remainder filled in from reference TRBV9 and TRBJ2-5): DSGVTQTPKHLITATGQRVTLRCSPRSGDLSVYWYQQSLDQGLQFLIQYYNGEERAKGNILERFSAQQFPDLHSELNLSSLELGDSALYFCASSPYSGTIETQYFGPGTRLLVL.

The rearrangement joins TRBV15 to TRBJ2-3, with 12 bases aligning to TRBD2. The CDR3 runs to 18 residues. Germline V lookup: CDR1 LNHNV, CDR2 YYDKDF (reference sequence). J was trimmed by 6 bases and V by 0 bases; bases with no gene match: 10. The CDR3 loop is CATSRDLLPSGRGDTQYF. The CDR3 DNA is TGTGCCACCAGCAGAGACCTGCTGCCTAGCGGGAGGGGGGATACGCAGTATTTT.

For the CDR3, the DNA is TGTGCCATCAGTGAGGGGCGGACTAGCACAGATACGCAGTATTTT. Protein sequence: CAISEGRTSTDTQYF. The V and J genes are TRBV10-3 and TRBJ2-3, with a weak D call TRBD2 (5 bases). This CDR3 spans 15 amino acids. In germline, CDR1 is ENHRY, CDR2 SYGVKD. V was trimmed by 2 bases and J by 0 bases, leaving 9 bases between them.

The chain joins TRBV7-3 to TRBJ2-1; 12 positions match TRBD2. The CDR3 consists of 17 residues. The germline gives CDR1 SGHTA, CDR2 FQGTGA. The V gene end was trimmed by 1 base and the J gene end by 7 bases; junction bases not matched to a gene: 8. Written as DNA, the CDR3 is TGTGCCAGCAGCTTAAAGAGACGACTAGCGGGGGAGAATGAGCAGTTCTTC. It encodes CASSLKRRLAGENEQFF.

CDR3 sequence: CASSESANRHLFF. The CDR3 nucleotides are TGTGCCAGCAGTGAATCCGCAAACAGGCACCTGTTTTTT. The rearrangement links TRBV25-1 to TRBJ2-2, with a tentative D call TRBD1 (5 bases). Trimming took off 1 base at V and 14 bases at J, with 14 bases between the two ends. The CDR3 length is 13 residues. The V gene's germline CDR1 is MGHDK and CDR2 SYGVNS.

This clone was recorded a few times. The CDR3 coding sequence is TGCGCCAGCAGCCAACCTAGCGGGACCTACGAGCAGTACTTC. Translating it yields CASSQPSGTYEQYF. V is TRBV4-1 and J is TRBJ2-7, with 9 bases fitting TRBD2. The CDR3 spans 14 residues. V trimming: 2 bases; J trimming: 2 bases; junction bases outside the gene matches: 1. Germline loops: CDR1 MGHRA, CDR2 YSYEKL.

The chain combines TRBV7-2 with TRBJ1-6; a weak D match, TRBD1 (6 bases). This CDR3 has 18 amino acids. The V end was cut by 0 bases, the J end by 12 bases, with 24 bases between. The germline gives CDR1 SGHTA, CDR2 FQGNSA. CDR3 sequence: CASSLASLVDRRILPLHF. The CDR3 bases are TGTGCCAGCAGCTTAGCAAGTCTGGTGGACAGACGCATCCTACCCCTCCACTTT.

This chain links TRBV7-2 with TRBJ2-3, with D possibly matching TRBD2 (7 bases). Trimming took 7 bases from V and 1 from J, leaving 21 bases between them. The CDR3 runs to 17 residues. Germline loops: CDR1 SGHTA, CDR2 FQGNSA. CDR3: CASTLMGKGGGTDTQYF. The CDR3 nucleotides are TGTGCCAGCACCCTTATGGGGAAGGGGGGGGGCACAGATACGCAGTATTTT.

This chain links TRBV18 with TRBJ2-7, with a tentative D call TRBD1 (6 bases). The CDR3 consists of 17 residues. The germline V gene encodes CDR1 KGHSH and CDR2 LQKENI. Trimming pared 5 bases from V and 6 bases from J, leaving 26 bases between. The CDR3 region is CASSIVAAGATSPEQYV. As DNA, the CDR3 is TGTGCCAGCTCAATAGTCGCGGCAGGGGCGACCTCACCCGAGCAGTACGTC.

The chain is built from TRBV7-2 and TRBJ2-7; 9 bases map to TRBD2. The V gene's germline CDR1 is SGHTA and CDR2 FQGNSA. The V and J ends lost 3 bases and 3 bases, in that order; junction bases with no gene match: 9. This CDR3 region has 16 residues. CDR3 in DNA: TGTGCCAGCAGCTTCCCGGGTAGCGGGAGCTACTACGAGCAGTACTTC. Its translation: CASSFPGSGSYYEQYF.

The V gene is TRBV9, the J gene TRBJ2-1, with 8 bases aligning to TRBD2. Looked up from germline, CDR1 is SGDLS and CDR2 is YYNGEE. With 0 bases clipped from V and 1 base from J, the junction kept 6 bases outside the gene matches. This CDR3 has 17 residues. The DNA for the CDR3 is TGTGCCAGCAGCGTAGTCCCAGCGGGGGATTCCTACAATGAGCAGTTCTTC. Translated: CASSVVPAGDSYNEQFF.

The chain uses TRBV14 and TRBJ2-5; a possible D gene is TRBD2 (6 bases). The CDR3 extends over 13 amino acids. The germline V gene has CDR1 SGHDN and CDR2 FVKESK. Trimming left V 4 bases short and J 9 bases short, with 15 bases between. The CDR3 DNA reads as TGTGCCAGCAGCCGCCGACCCCAGCGGGCCCAGTACTTC. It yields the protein CASSRRPQRAQYF.

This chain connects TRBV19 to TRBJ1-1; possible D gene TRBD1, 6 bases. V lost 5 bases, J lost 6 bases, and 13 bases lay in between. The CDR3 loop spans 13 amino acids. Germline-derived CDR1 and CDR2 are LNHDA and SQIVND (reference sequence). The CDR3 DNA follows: TGTGCCAGTAGTCCAATAAACAGGGCTGAAGCTTTCTTT. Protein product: CASSPINRAEAFF.

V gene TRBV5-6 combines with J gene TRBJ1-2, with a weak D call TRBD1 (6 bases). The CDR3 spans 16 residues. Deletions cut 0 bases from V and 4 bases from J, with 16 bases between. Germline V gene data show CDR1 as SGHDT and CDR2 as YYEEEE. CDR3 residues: CASSLGGSGVLYGYTF. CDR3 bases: TGTGCCAGCAGCTTGGGTGGGTCAGGGGTTCTCTATGGCTACACCTTC.